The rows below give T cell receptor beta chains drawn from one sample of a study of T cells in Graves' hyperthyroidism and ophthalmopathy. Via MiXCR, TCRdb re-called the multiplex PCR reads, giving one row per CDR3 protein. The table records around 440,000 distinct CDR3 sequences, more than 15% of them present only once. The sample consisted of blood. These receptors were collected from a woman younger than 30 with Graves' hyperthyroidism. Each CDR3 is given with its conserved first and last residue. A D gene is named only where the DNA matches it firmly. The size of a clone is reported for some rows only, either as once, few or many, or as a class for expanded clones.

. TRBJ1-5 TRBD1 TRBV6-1 CASFDGGQGTQPQHF TGTGCCAGCTTTGACGGGGGACAGGGGACTCAGCCCCAGCATTTT
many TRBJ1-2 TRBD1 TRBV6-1 CASRWEGAEGYTF TGTGCCAGCCGCTGGGAGGGGGCGGAGGGCTACACCTTC
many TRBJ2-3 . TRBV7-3 CASSLIGGITDTQYF TGTGCCAGCAGCTTAATAGGGGGGATCACAGATACGCAGTATTTT
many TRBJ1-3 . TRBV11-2 CASSAMTGSGNTIYF TGTGCCAGCAGCGCGATGACAGGCTCTGGAAACACCATATATTTT
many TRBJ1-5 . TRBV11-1 CASSLAGTPNQPQHF TGTGCCAGCAGCTTAGCGGGGACTCCAAATCAGCCCCAGCATTTT
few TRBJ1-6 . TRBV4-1 CASSPWGGSSYNSPLHF TGCGCCAGCAGCCCCTGGGGGGGGAGCTCCTATAATTCACCCCTCCACTTT
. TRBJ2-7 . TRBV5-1 CASSLGGGRREEQYF TGCGCCAGCAGCTTGGGTGGGGGGCGTAGAGAGGAGCAGTACTTC
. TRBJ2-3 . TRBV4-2 CASSSPGVQVGDTQYF TGTGCCAGCAGCTCCCCAGGAGTTCAGGTGGGAGATACGCAGTATTTT
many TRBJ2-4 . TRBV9 CASSENLRGGVKNIQYF TGTGCCAGCAGCGAAAACCTCCGCGGGGGCGTCAAAAACATTCAGTACTTC
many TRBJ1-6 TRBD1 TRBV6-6 CASSYTTQGVGSPLHF TGTGCCAGCAGTTACACGACCCAGGGGGTTGGTTCACCCCTCCACTTT
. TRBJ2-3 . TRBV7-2 CASSLVMTSTDTQYF TGTGCCAGCAGCTTAGTGATGACTAGCACAGATACGCAGTATTTT
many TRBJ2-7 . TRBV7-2 CASSFSRIGEQYF TGTGCCAGCAGCTTCTCCCGGATAGGCGAGCAGTACTTC
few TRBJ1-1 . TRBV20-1 CSARLNTEAFF TGCAGTGCCCGTCTAAACACTGAAGCTTTCTTT
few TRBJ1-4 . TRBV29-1 CSAQRGGANEKLFF TGCAGCGCCCAACGGGGCGGAGCTAATGAAAAACTGTTTTTT
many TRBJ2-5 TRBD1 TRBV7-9 CASSPGTGGLGTQYF TGTGCCAGCAGCCCCGGGACAGGGGGACTTGGGACCCAGTACTTC
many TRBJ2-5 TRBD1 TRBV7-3 CASSPHRGPQETQYF TGTGCCAGCAGCCCTCACAGGGGGCCCCAAGAGACCCAGTACTTC
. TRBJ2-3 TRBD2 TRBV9 CASSPHQRGGQDTQYF TGTGCCAGCAGCCCCCACCAGCGGGGGGGGCAGGATACGCAGTATTTT
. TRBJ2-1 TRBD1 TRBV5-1 CASSFDRDRGYNEQFF TGCGCCAGCAGCTTCGACCGGGACAGGGGTTACAATGAGCAGTTCTTC
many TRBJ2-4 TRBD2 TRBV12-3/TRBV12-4 CASTIAGAKNIQYF TGTGCCAGCACCATAGCGGGAGCCAAAAACATTCAGTACTTC
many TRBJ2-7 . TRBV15 CATSTHLEGYEQYF TGTGCCACCAGCACCCACTTAGAGGGCTACGAGCAGTACTTC
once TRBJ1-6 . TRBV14 CASSPTGSPLHF TGTGCCAGCAGCCCCACGGGTTCACCCCTCCACTTT
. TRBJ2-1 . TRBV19 CASSIVSALYNEQFF TGTGCCAGTAGTATTGTTAGTGCCTTATACAATGAGCAGTTCTTC
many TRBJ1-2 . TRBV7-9 CASSLVTNYGYTF TGTGCCAGCAGCTTGGTCACCAACTATGGCTACACCTTC
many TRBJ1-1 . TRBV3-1 CASSQDLSRAREAFF TGTGCCAGCAGCCAAGATTTATCGAGGGCCAGGGAAGCTTTCTTT
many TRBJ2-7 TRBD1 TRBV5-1 CASKAQGLSYEQYF TGCGCCAGCAAAGCACAGGGGTTGAGCTACGAGCAGTACTTC
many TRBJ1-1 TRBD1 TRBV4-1 CAIAGGPNTEAFF TGCGCCATAGCAGGGGGCCCTAACACTGAAGCTTTCTTT
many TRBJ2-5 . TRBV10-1 CASPRADSHQETQYF TGCGCCTCTCCCAGGGCGGACTCCCACCAAGAGACCCAGTACTTC
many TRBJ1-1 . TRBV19 CASSIGGDQAFF TGTGCCAGTAGTATAGGAGGGGATCAAGCTTTCTTT
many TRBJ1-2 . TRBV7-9 CASSLGPPSYYGYTF TGTGCCAGCAGCTTAGGTCCACCTTCCTACTATGGCTACACCTTC
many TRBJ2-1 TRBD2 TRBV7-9 CASSYEREWDEQFF TGTGCCAGCAGTTACGAGCGGGAGTGGGATGAGCAGTTCTTC
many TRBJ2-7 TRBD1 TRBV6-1 CASSYGQGVYEQYF TGTGCCAGCAGTTACGGACAGGGAGTCTACGAGCAGTACTTC
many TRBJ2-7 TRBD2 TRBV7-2 CASSSLAGGREQYF TGTGCCAGCAGCTCTCTAGCGGGGGGGCGCGAGCAGTACTTC
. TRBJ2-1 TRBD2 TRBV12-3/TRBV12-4 CASSLGVGLVNEQFF TGTGCCAGCAGTCTCGGGGTCGGACTAGTTAATGAGCAGTTCTTC
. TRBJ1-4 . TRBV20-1 CSATLARAWGEKLFF TGCAGTGCCACCCTTGCCAGGGCGTGGGGTGAAAAACTGTTTTTT
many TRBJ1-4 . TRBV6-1 CASTSYEKLFF TGTGCCAGCACCAGTTATGAAAAACTGTTTTTT
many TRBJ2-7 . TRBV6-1 CASSESVEANTYEQYF TGTGCCAGCAGTGAATCCGTGGAGGCCAATACATACGAGCAGTACTTC
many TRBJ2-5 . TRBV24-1 CATSDAATGETQYF TGTGCCACCAGTGATGCCGCCACCGGCGAGACCCAGTACTTC
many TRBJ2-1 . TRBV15 CASRESLLGEQFF TGTGCCTCACGGGAGTCCCTATTAGGTGAGCAGTTCTTC
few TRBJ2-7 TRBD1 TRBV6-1 CATHQGVPYEQYF TGTGCCACACACCAGGGGGTTCCCTACGAGCAGTACTTC
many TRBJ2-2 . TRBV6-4 CAIRTGELFF TGTGCCATCCGCACCGGGGAGCTGTTTTTT
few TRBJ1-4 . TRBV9 CASSVGGQDEKLFF TGTGCCAGCAGCGTTGGGGGACAAGACGAAAAACTGTTTTTT
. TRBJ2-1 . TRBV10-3 CATYSGNYNEQFF TGTGCCACTTATAGCGGAAACTACAATGAGCAGTTCTTC
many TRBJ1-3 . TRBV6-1 CASSSVISGNTIYF TGTGCCAGCAGTTCAGTGATATCTGGAAACACCATATATTTT
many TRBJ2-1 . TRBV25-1 CASSGRVGYGSSYNEQFF TGTGCCAGCAGTGGCCGCGTGGGGTATGGCAGCTCCTACAATGAGCAGTTCTTC
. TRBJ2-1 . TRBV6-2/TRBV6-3 CASSYVGNPYNEQFF TGTGCCAGCAGTTACGTCGGTAATCCCTACAATGAGCAGTTCTTC
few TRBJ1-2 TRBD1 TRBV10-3 CAISGGQGTNYGYTF TGTGCCATCAGTGGTGGACAGGGGACAAACTATGGCTACACCTTC
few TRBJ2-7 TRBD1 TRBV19 CASSIGTVGTGVYEQYF TGTGCCAGTAGTATTGGGACCGTTGGGACAGGGGTGTACGAGCAGTACTTC
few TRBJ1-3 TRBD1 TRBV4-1 CASSRSRQGARGNTIYF TGCGCCAGCAGCCGGAGCCGACAGGGGGCGAGGGGAAACACCATATATTTT
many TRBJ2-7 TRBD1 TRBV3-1 CASSRGQGAYEQYF TGTGCCAGCAGCCGCGGACAGGGGGCGTACGAGCAGTACTTC
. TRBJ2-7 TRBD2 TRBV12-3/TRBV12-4 CASRRGGSSYEQYF TGTGCCAGCAGGCGGGGCGGGAGCTCCTACGAGCAGTACTTC
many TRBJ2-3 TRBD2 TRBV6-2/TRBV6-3 CASSYSTSPTQYF TGTGCCAGCAGTTACTCGACTAGCCCTACGCAGTATTTT
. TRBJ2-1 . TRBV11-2 CASSLGNLQDREDNEQFF TGTGCCAGCAGCTTAGGTAACTTACAAGACAGGGAGGACAATGAGCAGTTCTTC
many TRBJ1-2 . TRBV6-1 CASTDSYGYTF TGTGCCAGCACCGACTCCTATGGCTACACCTTC
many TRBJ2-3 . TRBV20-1 CSARGDTQYF TGCAGTGCTCGGGGAGATACGCAGTATTTT
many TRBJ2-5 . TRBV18 CASSRDPFWETQYF TGTGCCAGCTCACGCGACCCGTTTTGGGAGACCCAGTACTTC
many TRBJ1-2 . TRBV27 CASSPRATHYGYTF TGTGCCAGCAGTCCCCGGGCCACTCACTATGGCTACACCTTC
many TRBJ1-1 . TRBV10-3 CAIAQGGGTEAFF TGTGCCATCGCACAGGGAGGTGGAACTGAAGCTTTCTTT
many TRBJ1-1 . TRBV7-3 CASSPVATNTEAFF TGTGCCAGCAGCCCTGTCGCGACGAACACTGAAGCTTTCTTT